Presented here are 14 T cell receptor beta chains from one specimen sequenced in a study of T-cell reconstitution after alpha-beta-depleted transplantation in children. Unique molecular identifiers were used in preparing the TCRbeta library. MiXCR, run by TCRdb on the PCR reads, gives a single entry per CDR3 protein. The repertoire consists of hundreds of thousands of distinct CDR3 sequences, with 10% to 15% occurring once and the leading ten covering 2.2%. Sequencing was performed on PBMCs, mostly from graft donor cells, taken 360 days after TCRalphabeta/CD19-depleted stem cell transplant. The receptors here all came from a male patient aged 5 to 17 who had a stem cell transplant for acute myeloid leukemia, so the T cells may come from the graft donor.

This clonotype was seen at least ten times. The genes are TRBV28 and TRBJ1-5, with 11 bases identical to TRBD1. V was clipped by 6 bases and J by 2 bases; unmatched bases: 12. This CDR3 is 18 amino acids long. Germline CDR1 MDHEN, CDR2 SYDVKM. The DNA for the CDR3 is TGTGCCAGCAGCTTTTGGACAGGGGGCTTAGGCGGCAATCAGCCCCAGCATTTT. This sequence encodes CASSFWTGGLGGNQPQHF.

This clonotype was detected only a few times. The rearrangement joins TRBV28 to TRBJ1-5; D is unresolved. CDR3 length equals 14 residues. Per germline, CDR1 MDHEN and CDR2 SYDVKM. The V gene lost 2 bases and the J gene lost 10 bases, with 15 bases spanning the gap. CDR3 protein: CASSLIGWRIPQHF. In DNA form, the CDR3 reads TGTGCCAGCAGTTTAATCGGTTGGAGAATACCCCAGCATTTT.

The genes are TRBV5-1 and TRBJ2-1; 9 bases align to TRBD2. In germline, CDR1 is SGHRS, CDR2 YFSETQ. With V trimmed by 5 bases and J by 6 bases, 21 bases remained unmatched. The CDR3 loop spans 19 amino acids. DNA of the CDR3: TGCGCCAGCAGGACGGCCGAGTGGGCCCTCGTAGCGGGAGCCAATGAGCAGTTCTTC. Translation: CASRTAEWALVAGANEQFF.

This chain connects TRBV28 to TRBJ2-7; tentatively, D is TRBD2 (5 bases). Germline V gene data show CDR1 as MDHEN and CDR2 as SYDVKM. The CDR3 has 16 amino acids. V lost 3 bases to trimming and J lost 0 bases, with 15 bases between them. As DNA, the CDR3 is TGTGCCAGCAGTTTCGGACCCACGGGGAACTCCTACGAGCAGTACTTC. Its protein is CASSFGPTGNSYEQYF.

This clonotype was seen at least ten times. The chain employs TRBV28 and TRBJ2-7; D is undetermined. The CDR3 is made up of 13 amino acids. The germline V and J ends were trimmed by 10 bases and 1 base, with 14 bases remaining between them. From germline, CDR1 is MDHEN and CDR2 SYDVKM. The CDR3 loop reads CATQPPTSYEQYF. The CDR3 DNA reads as TGTGCCACCCAGCCTCCCACATCCTACGAGCAGTACTTC.

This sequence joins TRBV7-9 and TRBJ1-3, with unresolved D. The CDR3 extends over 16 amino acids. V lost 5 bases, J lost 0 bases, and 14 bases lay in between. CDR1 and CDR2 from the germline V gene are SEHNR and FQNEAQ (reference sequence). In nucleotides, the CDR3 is TGTGCCAGCAGCCCCCTAACTGTCAGCTCTGGAAACACCATATATTTT. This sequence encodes CASSPLTVSSGNTIYF.

This chain's CDR3 is CAISEPSGRADNEQFF. The CDR3, as DNA: TGTGCCATCAGTGAACCTAGCGGGAGGGCTGACAATGAGCAGTTCTTC. The V and J genes are TRBV10-3 and TRBJ2-1, with 12 bases aligning to TRBD2. Germline V gene data show CDR1 as ENHRY and CDR2 as SYGVKD. This CDR3 region has 16 residues. With 3 bases clipped from V and 5 bases from J, the junction kept 5 bases outside the gene matches.

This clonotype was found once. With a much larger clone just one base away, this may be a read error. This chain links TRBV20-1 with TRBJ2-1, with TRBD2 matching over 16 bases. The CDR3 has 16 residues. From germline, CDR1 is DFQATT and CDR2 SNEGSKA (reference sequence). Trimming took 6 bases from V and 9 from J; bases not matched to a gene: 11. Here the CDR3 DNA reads TGCAGTGCCCCGGGACTAGCGGGAGGGCTCAACGGTGAGCAGTTCTTC. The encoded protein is CSAPGLAGGLNGEQFF.

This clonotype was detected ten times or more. The CDR3: CSASASGRARKGEQYF. DNA for the CDR3: TGCAGTGCTAGCGCTAGCGGGAGGGCCCGAAAGGGGGAGCAGTACTTC. This rearrangement joins TRBV20-1 to TRBJ2-7; TRBD2 matches 12 bases. The trim removed 3 bases at V and 7 bases at J, leaving 13 bases unmatched. The germline gives CDR1 DFQATT, CDR2 SNEGSKA (reference sequence). This CDR3 region has 16 residues.

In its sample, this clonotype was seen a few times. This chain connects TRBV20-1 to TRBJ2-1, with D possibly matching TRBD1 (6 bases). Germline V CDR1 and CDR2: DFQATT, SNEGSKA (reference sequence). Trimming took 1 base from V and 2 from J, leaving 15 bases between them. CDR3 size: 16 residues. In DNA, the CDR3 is TGCAGTGCTAGAGCAACAACAGGGCGGACCTACAATGAGCAGTTCTTC. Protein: CSARATTGRTYNEQFF.

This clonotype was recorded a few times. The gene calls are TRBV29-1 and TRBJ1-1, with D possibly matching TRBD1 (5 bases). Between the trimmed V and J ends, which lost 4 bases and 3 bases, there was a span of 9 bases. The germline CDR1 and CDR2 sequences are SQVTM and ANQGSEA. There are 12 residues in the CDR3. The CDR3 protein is CSVGLRDTEAFF. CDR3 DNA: TGCAGCGTTGGGCTCAGGGACACTGAAGCTTTCTTT.

The CDR3 DNA sequence: TGTGCCAGTAGTATGGGGACCGACCAAGAGACCCAGTACTTC. The encoded protein is CASSMGTDQETQYF. V usage is TRBV19 and J usage is TRBJ2-5; the D call may be TRBD1 or TRBD2 (5 bases each). Germline loops: CDR1 LNHDA, CDR2 SQIVND (reference sequence). Trimming pared 3 bases from V and 0 bases from J, leaving 8 bases between. The CDR3 spans 14 residues.

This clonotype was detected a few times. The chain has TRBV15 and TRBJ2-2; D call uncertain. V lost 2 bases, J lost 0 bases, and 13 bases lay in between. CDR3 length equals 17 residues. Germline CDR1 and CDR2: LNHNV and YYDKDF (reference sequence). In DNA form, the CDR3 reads TGTGCCACCAGCAGACCCCTCTACCGCGCGAACACCGGGGAGCTGTTTTTT. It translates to CATSRPLYRANTGELFF.

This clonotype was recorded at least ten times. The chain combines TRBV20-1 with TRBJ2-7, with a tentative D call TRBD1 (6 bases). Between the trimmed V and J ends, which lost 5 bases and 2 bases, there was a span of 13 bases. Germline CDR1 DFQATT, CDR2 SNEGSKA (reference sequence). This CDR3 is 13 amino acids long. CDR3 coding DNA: TGCAGTGCTCCAGGGGAGTTAACCTACGAGCAGTACTTC. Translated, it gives CSAPGELTYEQYF.